This TCR beta chain was retrieved from a study of graft-versus-host responses after intestinal transplantation. The data were produced by immunoSEQ multiplex PCR, yet TCRdb's version contains in-frame clones alone and is incomplete. The sample lists around 71,000 clones; roughly 92% were seen once. This CDR3 has 14 residues. V dropped 3 bases and J dropped 4; count of bases not matched to a gene: 4. Looked up from germline, CDR1 is SEHNR and CDR2 is FQNEAQ (reference sequence). The receptor was derived from a human patient who received an intestinal transplant, so some T cells may come from the graft donor. Here the sequenced sample was bone marrow, taken less than 750 days after intestinal transplantation. V gene TRBV7-9 combines with J gene TRBJ1-2; TRBD1 matches at 8 bases. CDR3 DNA sequence: TGTGCCAGCAGCTTCACGGACAGGGTCTATGGCTACACCTTC. Translated, it gives CASSFTDRVYGYTF.